What follows are 26 T cell receptor beta chains derived from one specimen sequenced in a study of blood T cell repertoires in COVID-19. Sequencing was performed with immunoSEQ multiplex PCR; in TCRdb, only in-frame clones are kept and a portion is missing. The profile covers about 25,000 clones, with around 85% appearing a single time and approximately 61% taken by the ten largest. Sequencing was performed on peripheral blood. Receptors originate from an elderly woman with acute or convalescent COVID-19.

The chain recombines TRBV5-1 with TRBJ2-7, with TRBD1 identical over 10 bases. V gave up 3 bases and J gave up 3 bases; unmatched junction bases: 9. CDR1 and CDR2 from the germline V gene are SGHRS and YFSETQ. CDR3 size: 16 residues. The CDR3 region is CASSSGAGTGVYEQYF. In DNA, the CDR3 is TGCGCCAGCAGCTCAGGAGCCGGGACAGGGGTCTACGAGCAGTACTTC.

The chain uses TRBV6-6 and TRBJ1-3; D call uncertain. There are 14 residues in the CDR3. CDR1 and CDR2 (germline): MNHNY, SVGAGI (reference sequence). Trimming left V 7 bases short and J 1 base short, with 11 bases between. CDR3 DNA sequence: TGTGCCAGCATGGGCCGCCGTTCTGGAAACACCATATATTTT. Translating it yields CASMGRRSGNTIYF.

The chain couples TRBV4-1 to TRBJ1-4, with D possibly being TRBD1 (6 bases). V lost 2 bases and J 12 bases, leaving 13 bases between the germline ends. CDR1 and CDR2 from the germline V gene are MGHRA and YSYEKL. The CDR3 extends over 13 amino acids. The chain's CDR3 is CASSQKEGDELFF. The CDR3 DNA sequence: TGCGCCAGCAGCCAAAAAGAGGGGGACGAACTGTTTTTT.

The chain employs TRBV6-2 or TRBV6-3 and TRBJ1-2; unclear D gene. This CDR3 has 13 amino acids. The germline V gene encodes CDR1 MNHEY and CDR2 SVGEGT. V lost 3 bases and J 8 bases, leaving 13 bases between the germline ends. CDR3 sequence: CASSYSRTGGYTF. CDR3 coding DNA: TGTGCCAGCAGTTATTCCCGAACGGGGGGCTACACCTTC.

This chain connects TRBV9 to TRBJ2-1; 14 positions agree with TRBD2. CDR3 length: 16 amino acids. Trimming removed 4 bases from V and 8 bases from J; junction bases left unmatched: 8. Germline assignment: CDR1 SGDLS and CDR2 YYNGEE. CDR3 residues: CASSLSGTSGGYEQFF. Here the CDR3 DNA reads TGTGCCAGCAGCCTTTCCGGGACTAGCGGGGGCTATGAGCAGTTCTTC.

V is TRBV29-1 and J is TRBJ1-2, with a possible D match to TRBD1 (5 bases). The germline V gene has CDR1 SQVTM and CDR2 ANQGSEA. The V end lost 6 bases, the J end lost 4 bases, and 21 bases lay between the germline ends. This CDR3 has 15 residues. This CDR3 is CSVPTDDRGSYGYTF. CDR3 DNA sequence: TGCAGCGTCCCAACCGACGATAGGGGAAGCTATGGCTACACCTTC.

The V call is TRBV5-1, the J call TRBJ2-2, with 9 bases identical to TRBD2. After removal of 0 bases from V and 6 bases from J, the junction contained 6 bases not matched to a gene. The CDR3 extends over 16 amino acids. Germline lookup yields CDR1 SGHRS and CDR2 YFSETQ. The CDR3 DNA sequence: TGCGCCAGCAGCTTGGGGTCTAGCGGGGCTCCCGGGGAGCTGTTTTTT. Encoded protein: CASSLGSSGAPGELFF.

This clone has only a few counts. The genes are TRBV7-2 and TRBJ1-6; D perhaps matches TRBD1 (5 bases). CDR3 length: 18 residues. Germline assignment: CDR1 SGHTA and CDR2 FQGNSA. With 2 bases removed from V and 3 bases from J, the gap between germline ends came to 17 bases. The CDR3 region has the DNA TGTGCCAGCAGCTTACGTCCCCGGGGGGGGTTCTATAATTCACCCCTCCACTTT. This gives the protein CASSLRPRGGFYNSPLHF.

The DNA of the CDR3 is TGCGCCAGCGCCCCGGGGGGCGCGGACACCGGGGAGCTGTTTTTT. Residues: CASAPGGADTGELFF. This rearrangement joins TRBV5-1 to TRBJ2-2; TRBD2 might be the D (7 bases). V lost 7 bases and J lost 3, with 16 bases in between. The CDR3 runs 15 residues. The germline CDR1 and CDR2 sequences are SGHRS and YFSETQ. The variable domain in full, with the rest retrieved from reference TRBV5-1 and TRBJ2-2, is KAGVTQTPRYLIKTRGQQVTLSCSPISGHRSVSWYQQTPGQGLQFLFEYFSETQRNKGNFPGRFSGRQFSNSRSEMNVSTLELGDSALYLCASAPGGADTGELFFGEGSRLTVL.

This clone was seen just once. The chain joins TRBV19 to TRBJ2-3, with D maybe TRBD2 (5 bases). V was trimmed by 5 bases and J by 5 bases, leaving 14 bases between them. Germline V gene lookup returns CDR1 LNHDA and CDR2 SQIVND (reference sequence). This CDR3 contains 14 residues. CDR3 residues: CASSPRTLIDTQYF. For the CDR3, the DNA is TGTGCCAGTAGTCCAAGGACTCTCATAGATACGCAGTATTTT.

The chain has TRBV16 and TRBJ1-3; no reliable D call. Germline values: CDR1 KGHSY, CDR2 FQNENV. V was pared by 2 bases and J by 0 bases, with 8 bases between. The CDR3 is 15 amino acids. CDR3 loop: CASSQNGISGNTIYF. In nucleotides, the CDR3 is TGTGCCAGCAGCCAAAACGGGATCTCTGGAAACACCATATATTTT.

The chain employs TRBV6-5 and TRBJ1-5, with 7 bases fitting TRBD1. This CDR3 spans 13 amino acids. V was clipped by 8 bases and J by 3 bases; unmatched bases: 4. CDR1 and CDR2 from the germline V gene are MNHEY and SVGAGI. Here the CDR3 DNA reads TGTGCCAGCGGGACAGTGATCAATCAGCCCCAGCATTTT. It yields the protein CASGTVINQPQHF.

The chain uses TRBV5-1 and TRBJ2-5; 8 bases align to TRBD2. V trimming: 3 bases; J trimming: 4 bases; junction bases outside the gene matches: 5. Germline CDR1 is SGHRS and CDR2 is YFSETQ. The length of the CDR3 is 14 residues. CDR3 sequence: CASSSSAGGETQYF. The DNA of the CDR3 is TGCGCCAGCAGCTCCTCTGCGGGGGGAGAGACCCAGTACTTC.

CDR3 loop: CASSRQGSNQPQHF. The CDR3 DNA is TGTGCCAGCAGTCGACAGGGAAGCAATCAGCCCCAGCATTTT. The rearrangement joins TRBV6-5 to TRBJ1-5; 7 bases map to TRBD1. The CDR3 loop spans 14 amino acids. CDR1 MNHEY and CDR2 SVGAGI come from the germline V gene. V lost 5 bases and J lost 1; bases outside the gene matches: 2.

This sequence joins TRBV28 and TRBJ2-5; TRBD1 is a possible D gene (6 bases). The CDR3 is 15 residues long. The germline V gene encodes CDR1 MDHEN and CDR2 SYDVKM. V dropped 8 bases and J dropped 0 bases, with 16 bases sitting between them. The CDR3 sequence is CASLSTGSYQETQYF. The CDR3 bases are TGTGCCAGCCTTAGTACAGGGTCGTACCAAGAGACCCAGTACTTC.

This sequence joins TRBV4-3 and TRBJ2-5; a weak D match, TRBD2 (5 bases). Trimming cost V 0 bases and J 2 bases, with 10 bases left between them. Germline CDR1 and CDR2: LGHNA and YSLEER. The length of the CDR3 is 15 residues. The CDR3 nucleotides are TGCGCCAGCAGCCAAGATCGGCGAGGGCAAGAGACCCAGTACTTC. Protein sequence: CASSQDRRGQETQYF.

The CDR3 DNA reads TGTGCCAGCAGCCAAGATCTGCAAGAGACCCAGTACTTC. Translated, it gives CASSQDLQETQYF. The V and J genes are TRBV3-1 (or the pseudogene TRBV3-2) and TRBJ2-5, with unresolved D. The CDR3 totals 13 residues. Trimming took 0 bases from V and 2 from J, leaving 4 bases between them. Germline V CDR1 and CDR2: LGHDT, YNNKEL (reference sequence).

The J gene is TRBJ1-1, the V gene TRBV19; D is unclear. Trimming shortened V by 0 bases and J by 2 bases, and 10 bases separated the two germline ends. This CDR3 region has 15 residues. Germline loops: CDR1 LNHDA, CDR2 SQIVND (reference sequence). The CDR3 reads CASSIDWRVNTEAFF. DNA of the CDR3: TGTGCCAGTAGTATAGATTGGCGGGTAAACACTGAAGCTTTCTTT.

The rearrangement links TRBV10-3 to TRBJ1-2; a possible D gene is TRBD1 (5 bases). The germline gives CDR1 ENHRY, CDR2 SYGVKD. The CDR3 is made up of 14 amino acids. V lost 2 bases, J lost 3 bases, and 10 bases lay in between. CDR3 DNA sequence: TGTGCCATCAGTGAGACCGGGGGGGACTATGGCTACACCTTC. Translated: CAISETGGDYGYTF.

The chain combines TRBV11-2 with TRBJ2-6; tentatively, D is TRBD1 (5 bases). The germline V gene encodes CDR1 SGHAT and CDR2 FQNNGV. Trimming removed 6 bases from V and 0 bases from J, with 21 bases in between. The CDR3 is made up of 19 amino acids. The CDR3 spells CASRIPGRAIFSGANVLTF. The CDR3 DNA is TGTGCCAGCAGGATACCCGGCAGGGCCATCTTCTCTGGGGCCAACGTCCTGACTTTC.

The CDR3 DNA follows: TGTGCCAGCAGCCAAGGTCCCCAGGGTGAAAATGGCTACACCTTC. Translation: CASSQGPQGENGYTF. This chain links TRBV3-1 (or the pseudogene TRBV3-2) with TRBJ1-2; possibly TRBD1 for D (5 bases). The CDR3 spans 15 residues. The V gene's germline CDR1 is LGHDT and CDR2 YNNKEL (reference sequence). V was cut by 1 base and J by 6 bases, with 15 bases left in between.

V usage is TRBV4-2 and J usage is TRBJ1-4; TRBD1 matches at 9 bases. CDR3 size: 17 residues. The V gene's germline CDR1 is LGHNA and CDR2 YNFKEQ. V shed 3 bases and J 7 bases; nucleotides not matched to a gene: 12. As DNA, the CDR3 is TGTGCCAGCAGCCAGGCCGTGGCGCCGGGACAGGGTGAAAAACTGTTTTTT. Its translation is CASSQAVAPGQGEKLFF.

This clone was seen more than once but under ten times. In DNA form, the CDR3 reads TGTGCCAGCTCCCCAGTTTGGGGGCCAGATCTGAACACTGAAGCTTTCTTT. Translation: CASSPVWGPDLNTEAFF. V usage is TRBV18 and J usage is TRBJ1-1; D might be TRBD1 (6 bases). CDR1 is KGHSH, CDR2 LQKENI, per germline. The CDR3 is 17 residues long. V was clipped by 6 bases and J by 0 bases, with 20 bases between them.

This clone showed up just a few times. V and J are TRBV12-3 or TRBV12-4 and TRBJ1-5, with unresolved D. The CDR3 consists of 13 residues. Trimming removed 1 base from V and 9 bases from J, with 10 bases in between. CDR3: CASSLDQTRPQHF. Here the CDR3 DNA reads TGTGCCAGCAGTTTAGATCAAACGAGGCCCCAGCATTTT.

This clone came up once. An end of the junction differs from the germline gene, which may be a read error. The J gene is TRBJ2-7, the V gene TRBV7-2, with D maybe TRBD1 (6 bases). This CDR3 region has 16 residues. Germline lookup yields CDR1 SGHTA and CDR2 FQGNSA. The CDR3 is CASSLEHRAEANEQYF. The DNA of the CDR3 is TGTGCCAGCAGTTTAGAGCACAGGGCTGAAGCTAACGAGCAGTACTTC.

The sample holds a few counts of this clone. The chain combines TRBV19 with TRBJ1-2, with 7 bases aligning to TRBD1. Trimming took 2 bases from V and 4 from J; bases not matched to a gene: 4. This CDR3 has 14 residues. Germline lookup yields CDR1 LNHDA and CDR2 SQIVND (reference sequence). The CDR3 nucleotides are TGTGCCAGTAGTATACGACAGGGCCCCTATGGCTACACCTTC. Translation: CASSIRQGPYGYTF. The whole variable domain, remainder taken from reference TRBV19 and TRBJ1-2, is DGGITQSPKYLFRKEGQNVTLSCEQNLNHDAMYWYRQDPGQGLRLIYYSQIVNDFQKGDIAEGYSVSREKKESFPLTVTSAQKNPTAFYLCASSIRQGPYGYTFGSGTRLTVV.